Following are 18 T cell receptor beta chains from one sample sequenced in a study of T cell repertoires in cytomegalovirus infection (dated by TCRdb to 2018 to 2020). Sequencing was carried out with an Illumina HiSeq 1500. TCRdb trimmed public reads at Q25 via fastp, called clones via MiXCR and kept in-frame beta chains. Entries are consolidated by CDR3 protein sequence, retaining the most common genes and DNA. Within this sample are some 700,000 distinct CDR3 sequences, with roughly 36% of them counted one time only. The ten largest make up 2.8% of the sample. The sample consisted of PBMCs. The receptors shown here come from a human donor in good health (CMV status not recorded). Some clones in this sample may be carry-over from other donors' samples.

The J gene is TRBJ2-7, the V gene TRBV7-8; 8 nucleotides align to TRBD2. This CDR3 contains 18 residues. Looked up from germline, CDR1 is SGHVS and CDR2 is FQNEAQ. With 5 bases clipped from V and 5 bases from J, the junction kept 20 bases outside the gene matches. In DNA, the CDR3 is TGTGCCAGCAGCCTCAGGGAGGTAGGACTAGCCATCCTGAACGAGCAGTACTTC. Its protein is CASSLREVGLAILNEQYF.

This clonotype was seen more than once but under ten times. The rearrangement links TRBV5-6 to TRBJ2-7, with TRBD1 matching 7 bases. This CDR3 comprises 12 residues. The junction had 2 bases not matched to a gene; V was cut back by 1 base and J by 7 bases. Looked up from germline, CDR1 is SGHDT and CDR2 is YYEEEE. The CDR3 DNA reads TGTGCCAGCAGCTTGCCCAGGGGGGAGCAGTACTTC. This codes for CASSLPRGEQYF.

This clonotype occurred a few times. The rearrangement joins TRBV7-2 to TRBJ1-1; D remains unclear. Germline V gives CDR1 SGHTA, CDR2 FQGNSA. Trimming stripped 0 bases from V and 6 bases from J, with 14 bases between. This CDR3 is 15 amino acids long. The DNA of the CDR3 is TGTGCCAGCAGCTTAGCTGGGCGCTGGCGCTCTGAAGCTTTCTTT. Translating gives CASSLAGRWRSEAFF.

Comment on this clonotype: This clone may be a read error of a much larger clone one base away. The chain joins TRBV7-2 to TRBJ1-2, with 9 bases fitting TRBD1. With V trimmed by 4 bases and J by 8 bases, 17 bases remained unmatched. The CDR3 is 17 residues long. Germline loops: CDR1 SGHTA, CDR2 FQGNSA. The CDR3 sequence: CASSYFLTGTGRRGYTF. CDR3 nucleotides: TGTGCCAGCAGCTACTTCTTAACCGGGACAGGGAGAAGGGGCTACACCTTC.

Note on this clonotype: A much larger clone is a single base away; this may be a read error. The chain recombines TRBV7-2 with TRBJ2-7; 10 bases map to TRBD2. The germline V gene encodes CDR1 SGHTA and CDR2 FQGNSA. The V gene end was trimmed by 1 base and the J gene end by 1 base; junction bases not matched to a gene: 10. The CDR3 spans 18 residues. As DNA, the CDR3 is TGTGCCAGCAGCTTAGTAGTAGCGGGAGGAGATGTGTCCTACGAGCAGTACTTC. Translated, it gives CASSLVVAGGDVSYEQYF.

This clonotype showed up just a few times. This chain links TRBV12-3 or TRBV12-4 with TRBJ2-2; D uncertain. Trimming removed 6 bases at V and 2 bases at J, with 16 bases between. The CDR3 spans 16 residues. CDR3 sequence: CASRPLWESNTGELFF. In DNA form, the CDR3 reads TGTGCCAGCAGACCACTCTGGGAATCTAACACCGGGGAGCTGTTTTTT.

This clonotype occurred many times. V and J are TRBV10-3 and TRBJ1-2, with a possible D match to TRBD1 (5 bases). The CDR3 loop spans 17 amino acids. In germline, CDR1 is ENHRY, CDR2 SYGVKD. Trimming took 0 bases from V and 3 from J, leaving 17 bases between them. DNA for the CDR3: TGTGCCATCAGTGAGTCGAACCAGGGAGGGTCCCACTATGGCTACACCTTC. Translation gives CAISESNQGGSHYGYTF.

The gene calls are TRBV18 and TRBJ1-2; unclear D gene. The CDR3 is 15 amino acids. With 2 bases removed from V and 3 bases from J, the gap between germline ends came to 13 bases. Germline lookup yields CDR1 KGHSH and CDR2 LQKENI. CDR3 bases: TGTGCCAGCTCACCAGGTCAACGGACGGACTATGGCTACACCTTC. It is translated as CASSPGQRTDYGYTF. The full variable domain, its missing parts supplied by reference TRBV18 and TRBJ1-2, is NAGVMQNPRHLVRRRGQEARLRCSPMKGHSHVYWYRQLPEEGLKFMVYLQKENIIDESGMPKERFSAEFPKEGPSILRIQQVVRGDSAAYFCASSPGQRTDYGYTFGSGTRLTVV.

The genes are TRBV6-1 and TRBJ1-2, with 7 bases aligning to TRBD1. The CDR3 spans 15 residues. Germline V gene data show CDR1 as MNHNS and CDR2 as SASEGT. V trimming: 6 bases; J trimming: 4 bases; junction bases outside the gene matches: 11. CDR3 residues: CASSRLGGVGYGYTF. The CDR3 DNA is TGTGCCAGCAGCCGTTTAGGGGGCGTCGGCTATGGCTACACCTTC.

This rearrangement joins TRBV5-4 to TRBJ1-2; TRBD1 matches 8 bases. Germline V gene data show CDR1 as SGHNT and CDR2 as YYREEE (reference sequence). Trimming cost V 3 bases and J 3 bases; bases outside gene matches: 7. The CDR3 runs to 15 residues. CDR3: CASSSAGGADYGYTF. CDR3 nucleotide sequence: TGTGCCAGCAGCTCAGCAGGGGGCGCGGACTATGGCTACACCTTC.

The rearrangement joins TRBV24-1 to TRBJ2-1; D uncertain. Per germline, CDR1 KGHDR and CDR2 SFDVKD. The CDR3 runs to 16 residues. V was shortened by 4 bases and J by 4 bases, with 16 bases between the two germline ends. The CDR3 region is CATSEMGVSPYNEQFF. The CDR3 bases are TGTGCCACCAGTGAAATGGGTGTCTCTCCTTACAATGAGCAGTTCTTC.

This clonotype was picked up many times. Here the CDR3 DNA reads TGTGCCAGCAGCTTGGACGGGTCCTACGAGCAGTACTTC. This gives the protein CASSLDGSYEQYF. The chain employs TRBV7-6 and TRBJ2-7; D is uncertain. The CDR3 extends over 13 amino acids. Per the germline V gene, CDR1 is SGHVS and CDR2 is FNYEAQ. V was cut by 3 bases and J by 1 base, with 7 bases left in between.

The rearrangement links TRBV6-8 to TRBJ2-2; D possibly corresponds to TRBD2 (5 bases). CDR3 length: 15 amino acids. Germline CDR1 reads MNHGY; CDR2 reads SAAAGT. Trimming took 3 bases from V and 4 from J, leaving 12 bases between them. The CDR3 coding sequence is TGTGCCAGCAGTTATAGAAGGGCGGGCACCGGGGAGCTGTTTTTT. Translating gives CASSYRRAGTGELFF.

This clonotype was detected a few times. The V and J genes are TRBV6-6 and TRBJ1-4, with D possibly TRBD1 on 5 matching bases. The CDR3 runs 15 residues. V was trimmed by 6 bases and J by 4 bases, leaving 15 bases between them. Germline V gene data show CDR1 as MNHNY and CDR2 as SVGAGI (reference sequence). CDR3 coding DNA: TGTGCCAGCAGCGCTCCGGGACGCAGTAATGAAAAACTGTTTTTT. Amino acids: CASSAPGRSNEKLFF.

This clonotype was seen more than once but under ten times. The chain carries TRBV7-9 and TRBJ2-1; TRBD1 matches at 10 bases. The trim removed 7 bases at V and 6 bases at J, leaving 9 bases unmatched. The CDR3 sequence is 15 residues long. Germline V gene lookup returns CDR1 SEHNR and CDR2 FQNEAQ (reference sequence). The CDR3 bases are TGTGCCAGCAACGGCCCGGGACAGGGGCGCAATGAGCAGTTCTTC. Its translation is CASNGPGQGRNEQFF.

CDR3 amino acids: CSANKDPKGGYTF. The CDR3 DNA reads TGCAGCGCAAATAAGGACCCTAAGGGTGGCTACACCTTC. The chain uses TRBV29-1 and TRBJ1-2, with no clear D. This CDR3 has 13 amino acids. From germline, CDR1 is SQVTM and CDR2 ANQGSEA. The ends were cut back, 7 bases at V and 7 bases at J, with 19 bases in the middle. Together with reference TRBV29-1 and TRBJ1-2, the CDR3 gives the full variable domain: SAVISQKPSRDICQRGTSLTIQCQVDSQVTMMFWYRQQPGQSLTLIATANQGSEATYESGFVIDKFPISRPNLTFSTLTVSNMSPEDSSIYLCSANKDPKGGYTFGSGTRLTVV.

CDR3 sequence reads: CASSLRSLGARRPLRYGYTF. CDR3 DNA sequence: TGTGCCAGCAGTTTAAGGTCCCTGGGCGCTAGACGACCGTTGCGATATGGCTACACCTTC. The V call is TRBV12-3 or TRBV12-4, the J call TRBJ1-2; no clear D gene. The CDR3 is 20 amino acids. Trimming took 2 bases from V and 5 from J, leaving 30 bases between them.

V gene TRBV5-1 combines with J gene TRBJ2-1; D is possibly TRBD2 (6 bases). Germline assignment: CDR1 SGHRS and CDR2 YFSETQ. The CDR3 is made up of 14 amino acids. V lost 7 bases and J 0 bases, leaving 11 bases between the germline ends. The CDR3 DNA reads TGCGCCAGCTTACGGGACTCCTCCTACAATGAGCAGTTCTTC. Translated, it gives CASLRDSSYNEQFF.